This entry lists 8 T cell receptor beta chains sequenced from one sample in a study of T cell responses to AZD1222 COVID-19 vaccine. Assay used: immunoSEQ multiplex PCR; TCRdb lists only in-frame clones, some missing. The table lists 150,000 to 200,000 clones, 94% of them singletons. Sample: peripheral blood, taken 28 days after the second AZD1222 dose. The receptors were gathered from an adult who received the AZD1222 COVID-19 vaccine.

This clone showed up just once. V is TRBV14 and J is TRBJ1-4, with TRBD1 as a possible D gene (5 bases). Trimming stripped 4 bases from V and 4 bases from J, with 10 bases between. CDR3 length: 14 residues. Germline loops: CDR1 SGHDN, CDR2 FVKESK. In nucleotides, the CDR3 is TGTGCCAGCAGCCGGGGCAGGAATAATGAAAAACTGTTTTTT. This codes for CASSRGRNNEKLFF.

The chain carries TRBV6-5 and TRBJ2-5; maybe TRBD2 (5 bases). The CDR3 runs 13 residues. With 4 bases removed from V and 2 bases from J, the gap between germline ends came to 8 bases. CDR1 is MNHEY, CDR2 SVGAGI, per germline. CDR3 protein: CASSFSEQETQYF. DNA for the CDR3: TGTGCCAGCAGTTTTAGCGAGCAAGAGACCCAGTACTTC.

The gene calls are TRBV19 and TRBJ1-3, with no clear D. The V and J ends lost 5 bases and 0 bases respectively, with 11 bases between them. The CDR3 sequence is 15 residues long. Germline-derived CDR1 and CDR2 are LNHDA and SQIVND (reference sequence). As DNA, the CDR3 is TGTGCCAGTAGTTCCCTTTCGGGCTCTGGAAACACCATATATTTT. Translation: CASSSLSGSGNTIYF.

The chain links TRBV5-6 to TRBJ1-6; 10 positions agree with TRBD1. Germline CDR1 is SGHDT and CDR2 is YYEEEE. The CDR3 sequence is 16 residues long. The trim removed 2 bases at V and 7 bases at J, leaving 6 bases unmatched. DNA of the CDR3: TGTGCCAGCAGCTTCGACAGGGGGCGCCGGAATTCACCCCTCCACTTT. This encodes CASSFDRGRRNSPLHF.

V is TRBV6-1 and J is TRBJ1-4; D unresolved. Trimming took off 3 bases at V and 4 bases at J, with 12 bases between the two ends. The CDR3 has 15 residues. Germline lookup yields CDR1 MNHNS and CDR2 SASEGT. The CDR3 nucleotides read TGTGCCAGCAGTGAGGCTCTTTTCTTTAATGAAAAACTGTTTTTT. The encoded protein is CASSEALFFNEKLFF.

The genes are TRBV30 and TRBJ2-1, with a tentative D call TRBD1 (6 bases). The CDR3 length is 16 residues. Germline CDR1 GTSNPN, CDR2 SVGIG (reference sequence). V shed 3 bases and J shed 0 bases, with 15 bases lying between them. The CDR3 protein is CAWSSRTATSYNEQFF. The CDR3 region has the DNA TGTGCCTGGAGCTCCCGGACAGCCACCTCCTACAATGAGCAGTTCTTC.

J is TRBJ1-2 and V is TRBV30; possibly TRBD1 for D (5 bases). Germline CDR1 GTSNPN, CDR2 SVGIG (reference sequence). This CDR3 comprises 13 residues. Trimming took off 7 bases at V and 7 bases at J, with 19 bases between the two ends. As DNA, the CDR3 is TGTGCCTATAATCCAGGGCTTTCGGCTGGCTACACCTTC. Protein product: CAYNPGLSAGYTF.

This chain uses TRBV28 with TRBJ1-1, with a weak D call TRBD1 (5 bases). The CDR3 is 15 amino acids. V lost 6 bases to trimming and J lost 8 bases, with 22 bases between them. Germline CDR1 reads MDHEN; CDR2 reads SYDVKM. The chain's CDR3 is CASSPGRGYTLEAFF. CDR3 nucleotide sequence: TGTGCCAGCAGCCCTGGGAGGGGATATACCCTAGAAGCTTTCTTT.